These 26 T cell receptor beta chains share one sample of origin, sequenced in a study of blood T cell repertoires in COVID-19 (dated by TCRdb to about 2020). Libraries were prepared through the immunoSEQ multiplex PCR assay. Drawn from immuneACCESS, this table holds only the in-frame rearrangements with V and J called that TCRdb kept. Clones are partly lost; checked studies trace under half to an unresolved V gene and leave the rest unexplained. The sample data list approximately 200,000 clones, and just under 85% of these were observed just once. 6.5% to 8.5% of the sample is in the top ten clones. Source material: peripheral blood. The receptors were gathered from a human donor with acute or convalescent COVID-19. The donor label of this sample is uncertain.

The chain recombines TRBV19 with TRBJ2-7, with a weak D call TRBD1 (6 bases). This CDR3 has 15 amino acids. Germline V gene lookup returns CDR1 LNHDA and CDR2 SQIVND (reference sequence). V was shortened by 4 bases and J by 0 bases, with 13 bases between the two germline ends. CDR3: CASSTQGPGSYEQYF. Here the CDR3 DNA reads TGTGCCAGTAGTACTCAGGGGCCAGGCTCCTACGAGCAGTACTTC. Using reference TRBV19 and TRBJ2-7 for the parts outside the CDR3, the full variable domain is DGGITQSPKYLFRKEGQNVTLSCEQNLNHDAMYWYRQDPGQGLRLIYYSQIVNDFQKGDIAEGYSVSREKKESFPLTVTSAQKNPTAFYLCASSTQGPGSYEQYFGPGTRLTVT.

The chain joins TRBV4-1 to TRBJ2-3; tentatively, D is TRBD2 (6 bases). From germline, CDR1 is MGHRA and CDR2 YSYEKL. The CDR3 contains 15 residues. V was pared by 0 bases and J by 1 base, with 8 bases between. Here the CDR3 DNA reads TGCGCCAGCAGCCAAGAAGGGACTGGCACAGATACGCAGTATTTT. This encodes CASSQEGTGTDTQYF.

The chain joins TRBV18 to TRBJ1-2; 12 bases agree with TRBD1. Germline CDR1 reads KGHSH; CDR2 reads LQKENI. V gave up 3 bases and J gave up 0 bases; unmatched junction bases: 11. The CDR3 runs 19 residues. The CDR3 sequence: CASSPLAGTGGSSNYGYTF. Written as DNA, the CDR3 is TGTGCCAGCTCACCGTTGGCTGGGACAGGGGGCTCATCTAACTATGGCTACACCTTC.

V is TRBV5-1 and J is TRBJ2-3; D might be TRBD2 (6 bases). Deletions cut 3 bases from V and 8 bases from J, with 16 bases between. This CDR3 is built from 14 residues. The germline gives CDR1 SGHRS, CDR2 YFSETQ. The CDR3 bases are TGCGCCAGCAGCTGGAGGGAATACACCCCTACGCAGTATTTT. Protein sequence: CASSWREYTPTQYF.

The rearrangement uses TRBV30 and TRBJ2-3; 7 bases line up with TRBD1. Germline V CDR1 and CDR2: GTSNPN, SVGIG (reference sequence). V gave up 3 bases and J gave up 5 bases; unmatched junction bases: 2. This CDR3 has 12 amino acids. The DNA for the CDR3 is TGTGCCTGGAGCGCAGGGGGAGATACGCAGTATTTT. Amino acids: CAWSAGGDTQYF.

The V gene is TRBV12-3 or TRBV12-4, the J gene TRBJ2-1; TRBD1 matches at 7 bases. The CDR3 is 13 residues long. The trim removed 5 bases at V and 3 bases at J, leaving 1 base unmatched. CDR3 residues: CASSRDSYNEQFF. CDR3 in DNA: TGTGCCAGCAGTAGGGACAGCTACAATGAGCAGTTCTTC.

This chain connects TRBV11-2 to TRBJ2-6; 7 nucleotides agree with TRBD1. Trimming removed 4 bases from V and 2 bases from J; junction bases left unmatched: 14. Germline CDR1 reads SGHAT; CDR2 reads FQNNGV. CDR3 size: 19 residues. The CDR3 spells CASSSPTGIAWAGANVLTF. In DNA, the CDR3 is TGTGCCAGCAGCTCACCGACAGGGATTGCCTGGGCTGGGGCCAACGTCCTGACTTTC.

The J gene is TRBJ2-1, the V gene TRBV3-1 (or the pseudogene TRBV3-2); 9 nucleotides align to TRBD2. This CDR3 contains 16 residues. J was trimmed by 0 bases and V by 3 bases; bases with no gene match: 3. The germline gives CDR1 LGHDT, CDR2 YNNKEL (reference sequence). The DNA for the CDR3 is TGTGCCAGCAGCCATGCTAGCGGGGTCTCCTACAATGAGCAGTTCTTC. Protein sequence: CASSHASGVSYNEQFF.

The table lists this clone with a count of one. The chain has TRBV5-1 and TRBJ1-2, with unresolved D. CDR3 length: 15 residues. Germline V CDR1 and CDR2: SGHRS, YFSETQ. V was trimmed by 0 bases and J by 0 bases, leaving 9 bases between them. The CDR3 sequence is CASSLGSSANYGYTF. CDR3 in DNA: TGCGCCAGCAGCTTGGGTAGCAGTGCTAACTATGGCTACACCTTC.

The chain couples TRBV7-9 to TRBJ2-7; D ambiguous. The CDR3 sequence is 13 residues long. Trimming pared 3 bases from V and 8 bases from J, leaving 14 bases between. Germline values: CDR1 SEHNR, CDR2 FQNEAQ (reference sequence). The CDR3 spells CASSFLVPTKQYF. DNA of the CDR3: TGTGCCAGCAGCTTTCTAGTACCTACGAAGCAGTACTTC.

The rearrangement joins TRBV28 to TRBJ1-1; TRBD1 aligns across 7 bases. This CDR3 spans 11 amino acids. V lost 7 bases to trimming and J lost 11 bases; unmatched junction nucleotides: 7. Germline V gene lookup returns CDR1 MDHEN and CDR2 SYDVKM. CDR3 residues: CASTRDRQAFF. For the CDR3, the DNA is TGTGCCAGCACCCGGGACAGACAGGCTTTCTTT. Together with reference TRBV28 and TRBJ1-1, the CDR3 gives the full variable domain: DVKVTQSSRYLVKRTGEKVFLECVQDMDHENMFWYRQDPGLGLRLIYFSYDVKMKEKGDIPEGYSVSREKKERFSLILESASTNQTSMYLCASTRDRQAFFGQGTRLTVV.

The chain couples TRBV15 to TRBJ2-7; 7 nucleotides match TRBD1. Germline V gene lookup returns CDR1 LNHNV and CDR2 YYDKDF (reference sequence). The junction had 6 bases not matched to a gene; V was cut back by 0 bases and J by 4 bases. The CDR3 contains 15 residues. The CDR3 coding sequence is TGTGCCACCAGCAGAGAAATAGGGGGCTCTTACGAGCAGTACTTC. Its translation: CATSREIGGSYEQYF.

The chain is built from TRBV7-2 and TRBJ2-3, with TRBD2 matching 10 bases. The CDR3 covers 17 residues. V dropped 4 bases and J dropped 6; count of bases not matched to a gene: 13. The V gene's germline CDR1 is SGHTA and CDR2 FQGNSA. The CDR3 spells CASSSTGLANPRDTQYF. CDR3 nucleotide sequence: TGTGCCAGCAGCTCCACGGGACTAGCGAACCCCCGGGATACGCAGTATTTT.

Written as DNA, the CDR3 is TGTGCCAGCAGCTTGGGTGCGACTTTACGTAGCCATGAGCAGTTCTTC. Translating it yields CASSLGATLRSHEQFF. V and J are TRBV5-4 and TRBJ2-1; D ambiguous. Trimming shortened V by 0 bases and J by 8 bases, and 18 bases separated the two germline ends. The germline V gene encodes CDR1 SGHNT and CDR2 YYREEE (reference sequence). This CDR3 has 16 amino acids.

In this sample, this clone turned up once. V gene TRBV6-6 combines with J gene TRBJ1-2; D unclear. The V and J ends lost 6 bases and 3 bases respectively, with 14 bases between them. The CDR3 has 14 residues. Per the germline V gene, CDR1 is MNHNY and CDR2 is SVGAGI (reference sequence). The CDR3 spells CASRLDHEDYGYTF. CDR3 nucleotide sequence: TGTGCCAGCAGACTCGACCACGAGGACTATGGCTACACCTTC.

This chain joins TRBV29-1 and TRBJ1-2, with 8 positions matching TRBD1. The V and J ends lost 7 bases and 5 bases, in that order; junction bases with no gene match: 9. Germline V gene lookup returns CDR1 SQVTM and CDR2 ANQGSEA. CDR3 length: 13 amino acids. In DNA form, the CDR3 reads TGCAGCGCCATAGTTAACAGGGGGTATGGCTACACCTTC. Translation: CSAIVNRGYGYTF.

Comments on this clone: Mismatch with germline at one junction end may stem from a read error. The rearrangement joins TRBV25-1 to TRBJ1-5, with no clear D. The CDR3 is 11 residues long. Germline V CDR1 and CDR2: MGHDK, SYGVNS. CDR3 protein: CASSGGLTLNF. The CDR3 bases are TGTGCCAGCAGTGGTGGACTGACCCTCAATTTT.

The chain employs TRBV12-3 or TRBV12-4 and TRBJ1-1; no clear D. The V end was cut by 2 bases, the J end by 2 bases, with 6 bases between. The CDR3 is 13 residues long. CDR3 sequence reads: CASSLHGNTEAFF. CDR3 bases: TGTGCCAGCAGTTTACATGGCAACACTGAAGCTTTCTTT.

The chain has TRBV7-6 and TRBJ1-4, with 9 bases matching TRBD1. The CDR3 contains 15 residues. The trim removed 3 bases at V and 2 bases at J, leaving 1 base unmatched. Germline-derived CDR1 and CDR2 are SGHVS and FNYEAQ. CDR3 sequence: CASSFGQGTNEKLFF. The CDR3 coding sequence is TGTGCCAGCAGCTTCGGACAGGGGACTAATGAAAAACTGTTTTTT.

This chain links TRBV6-4 with TRBJ2-3, with TRBD2 as a possible D gene (6 bases). CDR3 length: 15 amino acids. V was trimmed by 3 bases and J by 1 base, leaving 11 bases between them. Germline V gene lookup returns CDR1 MRHNA and CDR2 SNTAGT. This CDR3 is CASSEEGRGTDTQYF. CDR3 sequence (DNA): TGTGCCAGCAGTGAGGAGGGCCGGGGCACAGATACGCAGTATTTT.

The chain is built from TRBV7-9 and TRBJ1-3; TRBD1 aligns across 7 bases. The CDR3 is 13 amino acids. With 2 bases clipped from V and 7 bases from J, the junction kept 2 bases outside the gene matches. From germline, CDR1 is SEHNR and CDR2 FQNEAQ (reference sequence). The CDR3 nucleotides are TGTGCCAGCAGCTTACAGGGGGTCAACACCATATATTTT. It translates to CASSLQGVNTIYF.

J is TRBJ2-3 and V is TRBV3-1 (or the pseudogene TRBV3-2); possibly TRBD2 for D (6 bases). The CDR3 is 16 residues long. Trimming removed 1 base at V and 0 bases at J, with 11 bases between. CDR1 is LGHDT, CDR2 YNNKEL, per germline (reference sequence). In nucleotides, the CDR3 is TGTGCCAGCAGCCAAGCTCGCGGGGCTAGCACAGATACGCAGTATTTT. Translation: CASSQARGASTDTQYF.

This clone was counted once. This sequence joins TRBV24-1 and TRBJ2-2, with 10 nucleotides matching TRBD1. This CDR3 comprises 14 residues. Trimming cost V 10 bases and J 3 bases; bases outside gene matches: 4. Germline V gives CDR1 KGHDR, CDR2 SFDVKD. The CDR3 sequence is CATTGTGDTGELFF. CDR3 DNA sequence: TGTGCCACGACCGGGACAGGGGACACCGGGGAGCTGTTTTTT.

V is TRBV2 and J is TRBJ1-5; 8 bases match TRBD1. V lost 7 bases to trimming and J lost 7 bases; unmatched junction nucleotides: 12. The CDR3 totals 15 residues. Looked up from germline, CDR1 is SNHLY and CDR2 is FYNNEI. The CDR3 nucleotides are TGTGCCAGCACGACTAGGACAGGGTCTGGCCAGCCCCAGCATTTT. This codes for CASTTRTGSGQPQHF.

The chain has TRBV27 and TRBJ2-1; D is perhaps TRBD2 (6 bases). The length of the CDR3 is 15 residues. The V and J ends lost 5 bases and 1 base respectively, with 12 bases between them. The germline CDR1 and CDR2 sequences are MNHEY and SMNVEV (reference sequence). CDR3 coding DNA: TGTGCCAGCAGTCCTGAGGAGGGGTCCTACAATGAGCAGTTCTTC. Residues: CASSPEEGSYNEQFF.

This chain connects TRBV6-5 to TRBJ1-1; D not resolved. The V gene's germline CDR1 is MNHEY and CDR2 SVGAGI. Trimming shortened V by 5 bases and J by 0 bases, and 10 bases separated the two germline ends. The CDR3 is 14 residues long. CDR3: CASSPSAVNTEAFF. CDR3 coding DNA: TGTGCCAGCAGTCCATCCGCAGTGAACACTGAAGCTTTCTTT.